Reported below is one T cell receptor (beta chain). This sample was included in a study of T cell responses to AZD1222 COVID-19 vaccine. TCRdb's copy holds only in-frame clones and misses some; the assay was immunoSEQ multiplex PCR. The table shows some 56,000 clones, with 89% occurring only once. V lost 6 bases, J lost 11 bases, and 13 bases stayed unmatched. The CDR3 totals 14 residues. In germline, CDR1 is SQVTM, CDR2 ANQGSEA. This receptor was identified in an adult who received the AZD1222 COVID-19 vaccine. V and J are TRBV29-1 and TRBJ2-4; 10 nucleotides line up with TRBD2. The material sequenced was peripheral blood, taken 28 days after the second AZD1222 dose. CDR3 in amino acids: CSVRGIAGGGLQYF. The CDR3 region has the DNA TGCAGCGTCAGGGGGATAGCGGGAGGAGGGCTTCAGTACTTC.